Each of the 12 T cell receptor beta chains below was sequenced from the same sample in a study of beta chain features in type 1 diabetes. Investigators reverse transcribed all isolated RNA, so they sequenced expressed TCRB transcripts. Here immunoSEQ multiplex PCR was the method, and the copy in TCRdb shows in-frame clones only, minus some. The sample has about 140,000 clones; less than 9% are singletons. The sequenced sample was central memory CD4+ T cells from blood. The receptors originated from a woman between 25 and 40 years old in good health.

This clone has more than one count but fewer than ten. The gene calls are TRBV7-8 and TRBJ2-7; TRBD2 aligns across 12 bases. J gave up 4 bases and V 5 bases, and 9 bases lay outside the gene matches. In germline, CDR1 is SGHVS, CDR2 FQNEAQ. The CDR3 is 16 residues long. The DNA of the CDR3 is TGTGCCAGCAGCGCGACTCTAGCGGGAGGGATTTACGAGCAGTACTTC. It yields the protein CASSATLAGGIYEQYF.

This clone occurred a few times. The chain has TRBV5-4 and TRBJ1-4, with a possible D match to TRBD1 (6 bases). Germline values: CDR1 SGHNT, CDR2 YYREEE (reference sequence). Trimming left V 1 base short and J 7 bases short, with 14 bases between. The CDR3 covers 15 residues. The CDR3 loop reads CASSLRATGSEKLFF. The CDR3 bases are TGTGCCAGCAGCTTGCGGGCGACAGGTAGTGAAAAACTGTTTTTT.

The chain employs TRBV19 and TRBJ2-7; 14 bases align to TRBD2. CDR3 size: 18 residues. Germline V gives CDR1 LNHDA, CDR2 SQIVND (reference sequence). V dropped 9 bases and J dropped 3; count of bases not matched to a gene: 16. The CDR3 sequence is CASRKSGTSGSSGYEQYF. The CDR3 DNA follows: TGTGCCAGCCGAAAGAGTGGGACTAGCGGGAGTTCTGGCTACGAGCAGTACTTC. The whole variable domain, filled in from reference TRBV19 and TRBJ2-7, reads DGGITQSPKYLFRKEGQNVTLSCEQNLNHDAMYWYRQDPGQGLRLIYYSQIVNDFQKGDIAEGYSVSREKKESFPLTVTSAQKNPTAFYLCASRKSGTSGSSGYEQYFGPGTRLTVT.

This clone was recorded a few times. The V and J genes are TRBV5-1 and TRBJ2-4; D is perhaps TRBD1 (6 bases). There are 16 residues in the CDR3. Trimming removed 5 bases at V and 0 bases at J, with 15 bases between. In germline, CDR1 is SGHRS, CDR2 YFSETQ. For the CDR3, the DNA is TGCGCCAGCAGTATGATACCGGGACAAGCCAAAAACATTCAGTACTTC. Protein sequence: CASSMIPGQAKNIQYF.

The rearrangement uses TRBV7-2 and TRBJ2-5; D call uncertain. Germline lookup yields CDR1 SGHTA and CDR2 FQGNSA. The CDR3 is 12 amino acids. Deletions cut 7 bases from V and 5 bases from J, with 11 bases between. CDR3 region: CASTQQAETQYF. The DNA for the CDR3 is TGTGCCAGCACTCAACAAGCGGAGACCCAGTACTTC.

V and J are TRBV27 and TRBJ1-4, with D possibly TRBD1 on 5 matching bases. CDR3 size: 16 residues. CDR1 and CDR2 from the germline V gene are MNHEY and SMNVEV (reference sequence). The ends were cut back, 10 bases at V and 3 bases at J, with 21 bases in the middle. In nucleotides, the CDR3 is TGTGCCACCCGAAGTCGGGGGACTATTGCTAATGAAAAACTGTTTTTT. Its protein is CATRSRGTIANEKLFF.

V is TRBV18 and J is TRBJ2-7, with D possibly matching TRBD1 (6 bases). The CDR3 length is 14 residues. Trimming stripped 0 bases from V and 7 bases from J, with 13 bases between. The germline gives CDR1 KGHSH, CDR2 LQKENI. Written as DNA, the CDR3 is TGTGCCAGCTCACCACCAGCCCAGGGGAGTGAGCAGTACTTC. It codes for CASSPPAQGSEQYF.

This clone was picked up many times. The chain carries TRBV10-3 and TRBJ1-1, with D perhaps TRBD1 (6 bases). Germline V gives CDR1 ENHRY, CDR2 SYGVKD. Trimming removed 4 bases at V and 1 base at J, with 16 bases between. The CDR3 totals 16 residues. CDR3 amino acids: CAISAGRGYGNTEAFF. DNA for the CDR3: TGTGCCATCAGTGCTGGCAGGGGATACGGGAACACTGAAGCTTTCTTT.

The CDR3 DNA reads as TGCGCCAGCAGCCTACAGCATTCAATCTCCTACAATGAGCAGTTCTTC. This translates into CASSLQHSISYNEQFF. The rearrangement joins TRBV4-1 to TRBJ2-1; unclear D gene. This CDR3 has 16 amino acids. V lost 4 bases and J lost 0, with 13 bases in between. Germline V gene sequence: CDR1 MGHRA, CDR2 YSYEKL.

This clone appeared a few times. This chain uses TRBV6-5 with TRBJ2-5; TRBD1 is a possible D gene (7 bases). CDR1 is MNHEY, CDR2 SVGAGI, per germline. V lost 6 bases to trimming and J lost 5 bases, with 13 bases between them. The CDR3 length is 13 residues. The CDR3 DNA sequence: TGTGCCAGCAGACGGGCGGGACAGGAGACCCAGTACTTC. Protein sequence: CASRRAGQETQYF.

CDR3: CASSQGSGRAGETQYF. In DNA, the CDR3 is TGCGCCAGCAGCCAAGGTAGCGGGAGGGCCGGAGAGACCCAGTACTTC. This rearrangement joins TRBV4-1 to TRBJ2-5; the match to TRBD2 covers 11 bases. CDR1 is MGHRA, CDR2 YSYEKL, per germline. After removal of 1 base from V and 4 bases from J, the junction contained 5 bases not matched to a gene. The CDR3 totals 16 residues.

This chain uses TRBV29-1 with TRBJ2-3; 9 nucleotides agree with TRBD2. The CDR3 is 16 residues long. Trimming at V came to 6 bases and at J to 1 base, leaving 11 bases not matched to a gene. Germline CDR1 reads SQVTM; CDR2 reads ANQGSEA. CDR3 coding DNA: TGCAGCGTGAAAGCCGGGACTAGCCTTGGCACAGATACGCAGTATTTT. Protein product: CSVKAGTSLGTDTQYF.